This T cell receptor beta chain was recovered during a study of shared clonotypes between healthy human individuals. Profiled with immunoSEQ multiplex PCR; TCRdb holds only in-frame clones, not every one. In the table there are some 2.1 million clones, 95% of which are singletons. Germline CDR1 reads SQVTM; CDR2 reads ANQGSEA. This CDR3 has 16 residues. V dropped 3 bases and J dropped 4; count of bases not matched to a gene: 10. V gene TRBV29-1 combines with J gene TRBJ2-2; 8 positions agree with TRBD2. The TCR originated in a man between 18 and 35 years old in good health. The sequencing sample was made of naive CD4+ T cells sorted from blood. Subset described: CD45RA+ positively selected. Here the CDR3 DNA reads TGCAGCGTTGATGACGGGGGCGGGAGGCCCACCGGGGAGCTGTTTTTT. This encodes CSVDDGGGRPTGELFF.